Shown below are 30 T cell receptor beta chains from a single sample sequenced in a study of CD8 T cells in ankylosing spondylitis. Study-wide findings and caveats: A motif of several highly homologous TCR beta variants was seen as apparently characteristic of ankylosing spondylitis blood.

Their target antigens are unknown. TCRdb re-called the 5' RACE reads through MiXCR, storing one row per CDR3 protein. The data show 700,000 to 1,000,000 distinct CDR3 sequences, approximately 12% seen once. The source material was blood, either unsorted or a sorted T cell fraction (not recorded which). These receptor sequences come from a male donor with ankylosing spondylitis.

The rearrangement uses TRBV7-9 and TRBJ2-7, with a possible D match to TRBD2 (5 bases). The CDR3 is 15 residues long. V shed 4 bases and J shed 0 bases, with 13 bases lying between them. Germline-derived CDR1 and CDR2 are SEHNR and FQNEAQ (reference sequence). The CDR3 here is CASSSMRESSYEQYF. CDR3 DNA: TGTGCCAGCAGCTCCATGAGGGAGAGCTCCTACGAGCAGTACTTC.

The J gene is TRBJ2-7, the V gene TRBV20-1, with TRBD1 matching 8 bases. The CDR3 covers 14 residues. Trimming at V came to 6 bases and at J to 0 bases, leaving 7 bases not matched to a gene. Germline V lookup: CDR1 DFQATT, CDR2 SNEGSKA (reference sequence). In DNA, the CDR3 is TGCAGTGCCCACGACAGGGGAAGCTCCTACGAGCAGTACTTC. Amino acid sequence: CSAHDRGSSYEQYF.

This clonotype has at least ten counts. The V and J genes are TRBV18 and TRBJ2-7, with D possibly being TRBD2 (5 bases). CDR3 length equals 13 residues. Germline CDR1 is KGHSH and CDR2 is LQKENI. V lost 4 bases and J lost 4, with 11 bases in between. DNA of the CDR3: TGTGCCAGCTCACTACGGGAAGGGTACGAGCAGTACTTC. Amino acid sequence: CASSLREGYEQYF.

The rearrangement joins TRBV9 to TRBJ2-3, with a weak D call TRBD2 (5 bases). The CDR3 runs 14 residues. Trimming took off 3 bases at V and 5 bases at J, with 13 bases between the two ends. CDR1 and CDR2 (germline): SGDLS, YYNGEE. CDR3 bases: TGTGCCAGCAGCGCCCACCCGAGGGAAGATACGCAGTATTTT. Protein: CASSAHPREDTQYF.

This CDR3 reads CASSRTGRAEKLFF. The CDR3 DNA is TGTGCCAGCAGTAGGACAGGGCGGGCTGAAAAACTGTTTTTT. The rearrangement uses TRBV12-3 or TRBV12-4 and TRBJ1-4, with 8 nucleotides matching TRBD1. V lost 5 bases, J lost 7 bases, and 6 bases stayed unmatched. The CDR3 totals 14 residues.

This clonotype was recorded a few times. The rearrangement links TRBV7-9 to TRBJ2-7; D is possibly TRBD1 (5 bases). CDR3 size: 14 residues. The germline V gene encodes CDR1 SEHNR and CDR2 FQNEAQ (reference sequence). The ends were cut back, 0 bases at V and 6 bases at J, with 12 bases in the middle. The CDR3 DNA sequence: TGTGCCAGCAGCTTAGCTGGCAGGGTGAGCGAGCAGTACTTC. Its translation is CASSLAGRVSEQYF.

The rearrangement links TRBV28 to TRBJ2-7; 8 bases map to TRBD2. V shed 6 bases, J shed 0 bases, and the junction held 10 bases outside the gene matches. Germline V gene data show CDR1 as MDHEN and CDR2 as SYDVKM. The CDR3 is 16 residues long. The CDR3, as DNA: TGTGCCAGCAGCCGCATTCCGGGACTAGTCTCCTACGAGCAGTACTTC. This translates into CASSRIPGLVSYEQYF.

Only a few counts were recorded for this clonotype. The chain combines TRBV28 with TRBJ1-2, with D possibly being TRBD1 (6 bases). This CDR3 comprises 14 residues. V was trimmed by 5 bases and J by 9 bases, leaving 19 bases between them. Germline V CDR1 and CDR2: MDHEN, SYDVKM. This CDR3 reads CASSPGGTRRSYTF. The CDR3, as DNA: TGTGCCAGCAGTCCAGGAGGGACAAGGCGGAGCTACACCTTC.

This clonotype was detected only a few times. CDR3 protein: CASSFEWSEKLFF. DNA of the CDR3: TGTGCCAGCAGTTTCGAATGGTCTGAAAAACTGTTTTTT. V gene TRBV12-3 or TRBV12-4 combines with J gene TRBJ1-4; no clear D. V lost 3 bases and J lost 7, with 9 bases in between. CDR3 length: 13 residues.

The chain is built from TRBV5-1 and TRBJ1-1; no definite D call. The germline V gene has CDR1 SGHRS and CDR2 YFSETQ. This CDR3 has 14 amino acids. The V and J ends lost 4 bases and 4 bases respectively, with 14 bases between them. CDR3 DNA: TGCGCCAGCAGCACGAACACCCTGGGCACTGAAGCTTTCTTT. This sequence encodes CASSTNTLGTEAFF.

The table lists this clonotype with a few counts. The CDR3 DNA is TGTGCCACGTTTCCAGCGGGGTGGGGTGAAGGCGAGCAGTACTTC. Encoded protein: CATFPAGWGEGEQYF. The chain joins TRBV10-3 to TRBJ2-7, with 7 bases matching TRBD2. Germline V CDR1 and CDR2: ENHRY, SYGVKD. The CDR3 consists of 15 residues. With V trimmed by 10 bases and J by 6 bases, 18 bases remained unmatched.

The chain couples TRBV7-9 to TRBJ2-3; no clear D. Germline V gene sequence: CDR1 SEHNR, CDR2 FQNEAQ (reference sequence). Trimming removed 7 bases from V and 6 bases from J, with 14 bases in between. This CDR3 contains 13 residues. CDR3 DNA: TGTGCCAGCACCCCATTCCCCGTGGATACGCAGTATTTT. This sequence encodes CASTPFPVDTQYF.

This clonotype appeared many times. The rearrangement links TRBV12-3 or TRBV12-4 to TRBJ2-2, with 8 bases lining up with TRBD2. CDR3 length equals 14 residues. The junction had 2 bases not matched to a gene; V was cut back by 4 bases and J by 4 bases. CDR3 coding DNA: TGTGCCAGCAGTTCCAGCGGGAGCACCGGGGAGCTGTTTTTT. It encodes CASSSSGSTGELFF.

The chain uses TRBV6-1 and TRBJ1-2; D unclear. This CDR3 spans 14 amino acids. V was cut by 1 base and J by 3 bases, with 9 bases left in between. CDR1 and CDR2 (germline): MNHNS, SASEGT. The CDR3 sequence: CASSEGAGYYGYTF. In nucleotides, the CDR3 is TGTGCCAGCAGTGAAGGAGCCGGCTACTATGGCTACACCTTC.

V is TRBV27 and J is TRBJ2-2, with TRBD2 identical over 11 bases. Germline lookup yields CDR1 MNHEY and CDR2 SMNVEV (reference sequence). The J segment lost 4 bases and the V segment lost 5 bases, leaving 3 bases of the junction unmatched. The CDR3 covers 15 residues. CDR3 residues: CASSNSGRATGELFF. CDR3 DNA sequence: TGTGCCAGCAGTAATAGCGGGAGGGCCACCGGGGAGCTGTTTTTT.

This sequence joins TRBV5-1 and TRBJ2-7; 8 bases are shared with TRBD1. The V gene's germline CDR1 is SGHRS and CDR2 YFSETQ. V gave up 6 bases and J gave up 7 bases; unmatched junction bases: 9. The CDR3 spans 13 residues. The CDR3: CASTRDRTGEQYF. In DNA, the CDR3 is TGCGCCAGCACCCGGGACAGGACTGGAGAGCAGTACTTC.

The chain employs TRBV20-1 and TRBJ2-5; 8 nucleotides agree with TRBD2. CDR3 size: 14 residues. Germline-derived CDR1 and CDR2 are DFQATT and SNEGSKA (reference sequence). V lost 5 bases to trimming and J lost 0 bases; unmatched junction nucleotides: 5. DNA of the CDR3: TGCAGTGCTCCAAAGCGGGAGTACCAAGAGACCCAGTACTTC. This translates into CSAPKREYQETQYF.

This chain connects TRBV4-2 to TRBJ2-1; TRBD2 matches at 9 bases. CDR3 size: 15 residues. Germline V gives CDR1 LGHNA, CDR2 YNFKEQ. J was trimmed by 6 bases and V by 4 bases; bases with no gene match: 7. The CDR3 DNA sequence: TGTGCCAGCAGCCCCAGCGGGGGGACTCCCAATGAGCAGTTCTTC. Translated, it gives CASSPSGGTPNEQFF.

This clonotype was counted at least ten times. CDR3 DNA sequence: TGCAGTGCTAGAGGGCGAGGGTATCCGAACACTGAAGCTTTCTTT. Translated: CSARGRGYPNTEAFF. This rearrangement joins TRBV20-1 to TRBJ1-1; D not certain. V was shortened by 1 base and J by 1 base, with 13 bases between the two germline ends. This CDR3 is 15 amino acids long. Germline CDR1 DFQATT, CDR2 SNEGSKA (reference sequence).

This clonotype was seen a handful of times. The chain couples TRBV6-1 to TRBJ2-1; 9 bases fit TRBD2. The germline V gene encodes CDR1 MNHNS and CDR2 SASEGT. CDR3 length: 14 residues. Trimming removed 11 bases from V and 8 bases from J; junction bases left unmatched: 13. DNA for the CDR3: TGTGCCGGATCCCCTGCGGGGGGGCGGGATGAGCAGTTCTTC. It specifies CAGSPAGGRDEQFF.

The chain links TRBV12-3 or TRBV12-4 to TRBJ1-2; D remains unclear. The length of the CDR3 is 14 residues. Trimming removed 3 bases at V and 5 bases at J, with 13 bases between. CDR3 loop: CASSFHRREYGYTF. The DNA for the CDR3 is TGTGCCAGCAGTTTTCATCGCCGGGAGTATGGCTACACCTTC.

This clonotype was counted at least ten times. V is TRBV7-3 and J is TRBJ2-3; D is unresolved. Germline lookup yields CDR1 SGHTA and CDR2 FQGTGA. CDR3 length: 16 amino acids. V was clipped by 5 bases and J by 1 base, with 16 bases between them. The CDR3 loop reads CASSQKRAEGTDTQYF. The CDR3 DNA reads as TGTGCCAGCAGCCAAAAGCGCGCAGAGGGCACAGATACGCAGTATTTT.

The gene calls are TRBV7-9 and TRBJ2-3; D is uncertain. The CDR3 extends over 17 amino acids. V lost 1 base and J lost 0, with 14 bases in between. Germline V gives CDR1 SEHNR, CDR2 FQNEAQ (reference sequence). CDR3 in amino acids: CASSLDVRLSSTDTQYF. In DNA form, the CDR3 reads TGTGCCAGCAGCTTAGATGTCAGACTCTCTAGCACAGATACGCAGTATTTT.

This clonotype has at least ten counts. The chain carries TRBV20-1 and TRBJ1-6; 7 bases match TRBD1. CDR3 length: 13 amino acids. CDR1 and CDR2 from the germline V gene are DFQATT and SNEGSKA (reference sequence). With V trimmed by 3 bases and J by 6 bases, 2 bases remained unmatched. The CDR3 spells CSARDRSNSPLHF. CDR3 DNA sequence: TGCAGTGCTAGGGACAGGTCTAATTCACCCCTCCACTTT.

This clonotype was picked up a small number of times. V and J are TRBV11-2 and TRBJ1-1; the D is unclear. The germline V gene has CDR1 SGHAT and CDR2 FQNNGV. This CDR3 region has 14 residues. Trimming removed 3 bases at V and 3 bases at J, with 11 bases between. CDR3 in amino acids: CASSFVTPDTEAFF. CDR3 coding DNA: TGTGCCAGCAGCTTTGTCACCCCGGACACTGAAGCTTTCTTT.

This clonotype was observed many times. This chain connects TRBV15 to TRBJ2-1; 7 bases map to TRBD2. Per germline, CDR1 LNHNV and CDR2 YYDKDF (reference sequence). With 11 bases clipped from V and 13 bases from J, the junction kept 17 bases outside the gene matches. The CDR3 covers 13 residues. The CDR3 loop reads CAPENASGVSQFF. DNA of the CDR3: TGTGCCCCGGAGAATGCTAGCGGCGTATCACAGTTCTTC.

This clonotype was counted between two and nine times. The DNA of the CDR3 is TGTGCCAGCACCTGGGACCGAGCCTACGAGCAGTACTTC. Its protein product is CASTWDRAYEQYF. The rearrangement uses TRBV2 and TRBJ2-7; D might be TRBD1 or TRBD2, each matching 5 bases. Germline CDR1 and CDR2: SNHLY and FYNNEI. The V and J ends lost 7 bases and 2 bases respectively, with 12 bases between them. The CDR3 runs 13 residues.

The table lists this clonotype with a few counts. This sequence joins TRBV18 and TRBJ2-7; the D is unclear. The CDR3 totals 14 residues. The germline gives CDR1 KGHSH, CDR2 LQKENI. V lost 3 bases to trimming and J lost 0 bases, with 9 bases between them. The CDR3, as DNA: TGTGCCAGCTCACCGTCACAGCACTCCTACGAGCAGTACTTC. It translates to CASSPSQHSYEQYF.

The V gene is TRBV12-3 or TRBV12-4, the J gene TRBJ1-2; D is perhaps TRBD1 (6 bases). Trimming cost V 6 bases and J 0 bases, with 8 bases left between them. This CDR3 region has 13 residues. The chain's CDR3 is CASRRTANYGYTF. CDR3 coding DNA: TGTGCCAGCAGGAGGACAGCTAACTATGGCTACACCTTC.

This clonotype occurred a few times. This chain joins TRBV12-3 or TRBV12-4 and TRBJ1-2; 7 bases are a match to TRBD1. Trimming cost V 6 bases and J 8 bases; bases outside gene matches: 9. The CDR3 is 13 amino acids. In nucleotides, the CDR3 is TGTGCCAGCAGCGTCGAGGGGGCGGTCGGCTACACCTTC. Translation: CASSVEGAVGYTF.